Listed here are 29 T cell receptor beta chains from one sample, sequenced in a study of cytomegalovirus exposure and HLA in healthy donors. The PCR contained 60 Vbeta and 13 Jbeta primers. Clones were read by immunoSEQ multiplex PCR, and TCRdb kept only the in-frame ones, dropping some. The profile shows approximately 150,000 clones, 80% of them singletons. Sequenced: PBMCs. The source of these receptors is a man aged 25-45 years in good health and CMV-seropositive.

The rearrangement joins TRBV30 to TRBJ2-2; possible D gene TRBD1, 5 bases. The CDR3 consists of 18 residues. Trimming shortened V by 0 bases and J by 3 bases, and 20 bases separated the two germline ends. Per germline, CDR1 GTSNPN and CDR2 SVGIG (reference sequence). CDR3 in amino acids: CAWSVPPRVPSHTGELFF. The CDR3 nucleotides are TGTGCCTGGAGTGTACCCCCCAGGGTCCCTTCACACACCGGGGAGCTGTTTTTT.

The chain carries TRBV2 and TRBJ2-5, with 10 bases aligning to TRBD2. This CDR3 contains 16 residues. Germline V gives CDR1 SNHLY, CDR2 FYNNEI. V shed 5 bases and J 5 bases; nucleotides not matched to a gene: 11. The CDR3 protein is CASSPLPGLAWETQYF. The CDR3 DNA reads TGTGCCAGCAGTCCTTTACCGGGACTAGCGTGGGAGACCCAGTACTTC.

The CDR3 reads CASSGSGTGLETQYF. The CDR3 DNA reads as TGCGCCAGCAGCGGCTCGGGAACAGGGCTCGAGACCCAGTACTTC. The chain uses TRBV5-1 and TRBJ2-5; tentatively, D is TRBD1 (6 bases). Germline V CDR1 and CDR2: SGHRS, YFSETQ. V lost 4 bases to trimming and J lost 5 bases, with 18 bases between them. This CDR3 has 15 amino acids.

This chain connects TRBV4-2 to TRBJ2-7; D is undetermined. Trimming stripped 0 bases from V and 3 bases from J, with 12 bases between. The CDR3 is made up of 15 amino acids. Germline CDR1 is LGHNA and CDR2 is YNFKEQ. CDR3 residues: CASSQDRPADYEQYF. In DNA form, the CDR3 reads TGTGCCAGCAGCCAAGACAGGCCAGCCGACTACGAGCAGTACTTC.

The gene calls are TRBV19 and TRBJ2-6; 10 bases agree with TRBD1. With V trimmed by 7 bases and J by 0 bases, 6 bases remained unmatched. The CDR3 has 17 residues. Germline V gives CDR1 LNHDA, CDR2 SQIVND (reference sequence). DNA of the CDR3: TGTGCCAGTACCCTGGGACAGGGGAACTCTGGGGCCAACGTCCTGACTTTC. This translates into CASTLGQGNSGANVLTF. Full variable domain (missing parts from reference TRBV19 and TRBJ2-6): DGGITQSPKYLFRKEGQNVTLSCEQNLNHDAMYWYRQDPGQGLRLIYYSQIVNDFQKGDIAEGYSVSREKKESFPLTVTSAQKNPTAFYLCASTLGQGNSGANVLTFGAGSRLTVL.

The chain links TRBV2 to TRBJ1-1; 7 bases are a match to TRBD1. Germline lookup yields CDR1 SNHLY and CDR2 FYNNEI. The CDR3 is 15 amino acids. The J segment lost 4 bases and the V segment lost 6 bases, leaving 11 bases of the junction unmatched. CDR3 in DNA: TGTGCCAGCAGCGCCGGGCAGGGGGTATTCACTGAAGCTTTCTTT. Encoded protein: CASSAGQGVFTEAFF.

V is TRBV5-1 and J is TRBJ2-2, with 11 positions matching TRBD2. Germline CDR1 and CDR2: SGHRS and YFSETQ. CDR3 length equals 18 residues. Trimming cost V 0 bases and J 0 bases; bases outside gene matches: 4. The CDR3 reads CASSLGGLAVPNTGELFF. For the CDR3, the DNA is TGCGCCAGCAGCTTGGGGGGACTAGCGGTACCGAACACCGGGGAGCTGTTTTTT. Drawing the rest from reference TRBV5-1 and TRBJ2-2, the complete variable domain is KAGVTQTPRYLIKTRGQQVTLSCSPISGHRSVSWYQQTPGQGLQFLFEYFSETQRNKGNFPGRFSGRQFSNSRSEMNVSTLELGDSALYLCASSLGGLAVPNTGELFFGEGSRLTVL.

This clone has a single count. This chain joins TRBV5-4 and TRBJ1-5; 12 bases align to TRBD1. The CDR3 is 15 amino acids. Germline V gene data show CDR1 as SGHNT and CDR2 as YYREEE (reference sequence). The trim removed 4 bases at V and 9 bases at J, leaving 8 bases unmatched. This CDR3 reads CASSMGQGANLPQHF. CDR3 bases: TGTGCCAGCAGCATGGGACAGGGGGCAAATTTGCCCCAGCATTTT.

The chain employs TRBV7-2 and TRBJ1-3, with D hard to call. V was shortened by 1 base and J by 1 base, with 14 bases between the two germline ends. Germline CDR1 SGHTA, CDR2 FQGNSA. The CDR3 consists of 17 residues. The CDR3 loop is CASSLERYGPSGNTIYF. The CDR3 DNA is TGTGCCAGCAGCTTAGAGCGCTATGGCCCATCTGGAAACACCATATATTTT. The full variable domain, completed using reference TRBV7-2 and TRBJ1-3, is GAGVSQSPSNKVTEKGKDVELRCDPISGHTALYWYRQSLGQGLEFLIYFQGNSAPDKSGLPSDRFSAERTGGSVSTLTIQRTQQEDSAVYLCASSLERYGPSGNTIYFGEGSWLTVV.

V is TRBV5-8 and J is TRBJ1-5; 7 bases are a match to TRBD1. The CDR3 length is 15 residues. With 2 bases clipped from V and 2 bases from J, the junction kept 4 bases outside the gene matches. The germline V gene encodes CDR1 SGHTS and CDR2 YDEGEE. The CDR3 DNA sequence: TGTGCCAGCAGCTTCCGGGGACAGCGCAATCAGCCCCAGCATTTT. It translates to CASSFRGQRNQPQHF.

The V call is TRBV2, the J call TRBJ2-2; D not resolved. The germline gives CDR1 SNHLY, CDR2 FYNNEI. The CDR3 sequence is 15 residues long. Between the trimmed V and J ends, which lost 7 bases and 0 bases, there was a span of 12 bases. The CDR3 DNA reads TGTGCCAGCATGATGTCGGCGGCGAACACCGGGGAGCTGTTTTTT. It translates to CASMMSAANTGELFF.

This clone was seen only once. The V call is TRBV29-1, the J call TRBJ2-7; 9 nucleotides match TRBD2. The CDR3 contains 14 residues. The V segment lost 1 base and the J segment 3 bases; nucleotides outside the gene matches: 4. Germline values: CDR1 SQVTM, CDR2 ANQGSEA. CDR3 in DNA: TGCAGCGTTGAAGTAGCGGGGGCATTCTACGAGCAGTACTTC. Translating it yields CSVEVAGAFYEQYF.

This clone was picked up a small number of times. V and J are TRBV7-9 and TRBJ2-7, with TRBD2 matching 7 bases. The CDR3 has 16 residues. With 3 bases clipped from V and 0 bases from J, the junction kept 8 bases outside the gene matches. Germline V gene sequence: CDR1 SEHNR, CDR2 FQNEAQ (reference sequence). In DNA, the CDR3 is TGTGCCAGCAGCTTGGTTAGCACGGGGGGCTCCTACGAGCAGTACTTC. Protein: CASSLVSTGGSYEQYF.

The rearrangement joins TRBV2 to TRBJ2-7; 9 bases match TRBD2. CDR1 is SNHLY and CDR2 is FYNNEI in the germline V gene. The V gene end was trimmed by 7 bases and the J gene end by 0 bases; junction bases not matched to a gene: 10. The CDR3 is made up of 16 amino acids. The CDR3 DNA reads as TGTGCCAGCACTGGGGGGCGGGGGGGGGACTCCTACGAGCAGTACTTC. Translated: CASTGGRGGDSYEQYF.

The chain recombines TRBV2 with TRBJ2-1; no firm D call. Deletions cut 1 base from V and 0 bases from J, with 4 bases between. Germline-derived CDR1 and CDR2 are SNHLY and FYNNEI. The CDR3 sequence is 14 residues long. This CDR3 is CASSEESSYNEQFF. In DNA, the CDR3 is TGTGCCAGCAGTGAAGAGAGCTCCTACAATGAGCAGTTCTTC.

This clone has a handful of counts. The junction does not match germline at one end; this may be a read error. The J gene is TRBJ2-1, the V gene TRBV7-9, with 9 positions matching TRBD1. The CDR3 contains 16 residues. In germline, CDR1 is SEHNR, CDR2 FQNEAQ (reference sequence). DNA for the CDR3: TGTTCCAGCAGCTCCCCCCGGGGACAGGGAGTAAATGAGCAGTTCTTC. As protein: CSSSSPRGQGVNEQFF. Using reference TRBV7-9 and TRBJ2-1 for the parts outside the CDR3, the full variable domain is DTGVSQNPRHKITKRGQNVTFRCDPISEHNRLYWYRQTLGQGPEFLTYFQNEAQLEKSRLLSDRFSAERPKGSFSTLEIQRTEQGDSAMYLCSSSSPRGQGVNEQFFGPGTRLTVL.

V gene TRBV25-1 combines with J gene TRBJ2-3; 9 positions match TRBD1. V was pared by 3 bases and J by 2 bases, with 6 bases of the junction left unmatched. This CDR3 contains 16 residues. Germline assignment: CDR1 MGHDK and CDR2 SYGVNS. The CDR3 DNA sequence: TGTGCCAGCAGTGAGCACGGGGACAGGGTCACAGATACGCAGTATTTT. Its translation is CASSEHGDRVTDTQYF.

J is TRBJ2-1 and V is TRBV6-6, with 10 bases fitting TRBD1. The CDR3 runs 15 residues. Germline CDR1 reads MNHNY; CDR2 reads SVGAGI (reference sequence). Trimming removed 4 bases from V and 5 bases from J; junction bases left unmatched: 5. The CDR3 loop reads CASSFGQGGNNEQFF. CDR3 in DNA: TGTGCCAGCAGTTTTGGACAGGGGGGGAACAATGAGCAGTTCTTC.

The chain combines TRBV11-3 with TRBJ2-5; no clear D gene. Trimming cost V 1 base and J 7 bases, with 7 bases left between them. The germline CDR1 and CDR2 sequences are SGHNT and YENEEA. The CDR3 runs 12 residues. The CDR3, as DNA: TGTGCCAGCAGCTTAGGAGTTGCGACCCAGTACTTC. Amino acids: CASSLGVATQYF.

The gene calls are TRBV2 and TRBJ2-2, with 7 bases fitting TRBD1. CDR1 is SNHLY and CDR2 is FYNNEI in the germline V gene. This CDR3 is built from 14 residues. The J segment lost 3 bases and the V segment lost 10 bases, leaving 8 bases of the junction unmatched. CDR3 DNA sequence: TGTGCCATGAGCCCGGGACAGCACACCGGGGAGCTGTTTTTT. This gives the protein CAMSPGQHTGELFF.

In the case of this clone: At one of its ends the junction is not consistent with the germline gene, which may arise from a read error. The chain recombines TRBV29-1 with TRBJ2-1; 7 bases align to TRBD2. CDR3 length equals 14 residues. Germline loops: CDR1 SQVTM, CDR2 ANQGSEA. The CDR3 loop is CSVGGRASVDEQFF. The DNA for the CDR3 is TGTAGCGTTGGTGGGAGGGCCTCCGTCGATGAGCAGTTCTTC.

This rearrangement joins TRBV1 to TRBJ2-1; TRBD1, the D gene given by the table, was not confirmed from the DNA. TRBV1 is reported as a pseudogene. This CDR3 is built from 15 residues. The CDR3 protein is CTSSLRDNESDEQFF. The CDR3 DNA sequence: TGCACCAGCAGCCTCCGGGACAATGAATCCGATGAGCAGTTCTTC.

The rearrangement joins TRBV4-1 to TRBJ1-1; D is perhaps TRBD1 (6 bases). In germline, CDR1 is MGHRA, CDR2 YSYEKL. Trimming took off 1 base at V and 1 base at J, with 10 bases between the two ends. This CDR3 comprises 15 residues. In DNA, the CDR3 is TGCGCCAGCAGCCAAGTAGGGACACAGAACACTGAAGCTTTCTTT. As protein: CASSQVGTQNTEAFF.

The CDR3 DNA sequence: TGCGCCAGCAGCTTGGAAGGGACAGGGGCTTTTGGGACCTACGAGCAGTACTTC. Translating gives CASSLEGTGAFGTYEQYF. This chain links TRBV5-1 with TRBJ2-7, with TRBD1 matching 10 bases. The CDR3 is 18 residues long. J gave up 2 bases and V 0 bases, and 11 bases lay outside the gene matches. Germline CDR1 SGHRS, CDR2 YFSETQ.

This clone occurred a few times. The chain uses TRBV11-3 and TRBJ1-3, with 8 bases fitting TRBD1. The trim removed 1 base at V and 7 bases at J, leaving 3 bases unmatched. Germline lookup yields CDR1 SGHNT and CDR2 YENEEA. CDR3 size: 14 residues. The CDR3 nucleotides read TGTGCCAGCAGCTTAGTGGACAGGGTGAACACCATATATTTT. Protein sequence: CASSLVDRVNTIYF.

This clone was counted only a few times. The rearrangement joins TRBV6-6 to TRBJ1-6, with 7 bases identical to TRBD1. Germline CDR1 and CDR2: MNHNY and SVGAGI (reference sequence). J lost 9 bases, V lost 6 bases, and 8 bases had no gene match. The CDR3 covers 14 residues. CDR3 sequence: CASRNTGERSPLHF. Here the CDR3 DNA reads TGTGCCAGCAGAAACACAGGGGAGCGTTCACCCCTCCACTTT.

V usage is TRBV6-6 and J usage is TRBJ1-5, with D perhaps TRBD1 (6 bases). The CDR3 extends over 15 amino acids. Germline V gives CDR1 MNHNY, CDR2 SVGAGI (reference sequence). V was cut by 0 bases and J by 2 bases, with 8 bases left in between. The DNA for the CDR3 is TGTGCCAGCAGTTACTCGACAGGAGGCAATCAGCCCCAGCATTTT. Its translation is CASSYSTGGNQPQHF.

This clone has just one count. The rearrangement joins TRBV9 to TRBJ1-2; 7 nucleotides align to TRBD1. Germline V CDR1 and CDR2: SGDLS, YYNGEE. V lost 3 bases to trimming and J lost 4 bases; unmatched junction nucleotides: 3. The CDR3 loop spans 13 amino acids. This chain's CDR3 is CASSARDSYGYTF. DNA for the CDR3: TGTGCCAGCAGCGCCCGGGACAGCTATGGCTACACCTTC.

This clone was picked up one time. The chain carries TRBV27 and TRBJ2-1, with D unclear. Germline V lookup: CDR1 MNHEY, CDR2 SMNVEV (reference sequence). V dropped 5 bases and J dropped 3 bases, with 5 bases sitting between them. The CDR3 totals 12 residues. The CDR3 DNA reads TGTGCCAGCAGTCCAAACTACAATGAGCAGTTCTTC. Translating gives CASSPNYNEQFF.